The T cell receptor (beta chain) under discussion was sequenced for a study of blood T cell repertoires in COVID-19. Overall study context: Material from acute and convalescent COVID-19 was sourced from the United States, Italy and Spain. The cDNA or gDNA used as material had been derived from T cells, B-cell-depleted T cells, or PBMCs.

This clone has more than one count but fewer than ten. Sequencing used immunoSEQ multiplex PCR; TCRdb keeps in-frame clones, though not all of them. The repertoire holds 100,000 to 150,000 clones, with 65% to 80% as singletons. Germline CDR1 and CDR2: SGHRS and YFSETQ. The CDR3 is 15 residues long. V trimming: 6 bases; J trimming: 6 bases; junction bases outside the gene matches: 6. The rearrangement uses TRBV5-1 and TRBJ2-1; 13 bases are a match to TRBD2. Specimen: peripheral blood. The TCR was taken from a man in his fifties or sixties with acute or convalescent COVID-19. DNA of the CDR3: TGCGCCAGCACCGGACTAGCGGGAGTAACCAATGAGCAGTTCTTC. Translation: CASTGLAGVTNEQFF.